This T cell receptor beta chain was identified in a study of cytomegalovirus exposure and HLA in healthy donors. Notes on this clone: Its antigen is as yet unknown.

Looked up from germline, CDR1 is SGHAT and CDR2 is FQNNGV. Trimming took 5 bases from V and 2 from J, leaving 16 bases between them. The CDR3 loop spans 15 amino acids. Clones were sequenced by immunoSEQ multiplex PCR, and TCRdb holds only the in-frame ones, with some missing. The sample has fewer than 200,000 clones, 89% seen once. Overall study findings and caveats: TCR sequences were mostly rare, though some public TCRs occurred in many donors. CMV antigen specificity of a few CMV-associated chains was confirmed in vitro.

The clonotype comes from a woman aged 18-29 years in good health and CMV-seropositive. The chain combines TRBV11-2 with TRBJ2-7, with D perhaps matching TRBD1 (5 bases). Sequenced: PBMCs. CDR3 in amino acids: CASSRVSSGTYEQYF. The CDR3 DNA reads as TGTGCCAGCAGCCGAGTCTCATCAGGGACCTACGAGCAGTACTTC.